These 18 T cell receptor beta chains came from one sample sequenced in a study of T cells in Graves' hyperthyroidism and ophthalmopathy. From RNA transcripts, TCR beta CDR3 regions were amplified. Carried out on the TCR CDR3, a first-round RT-PCR used the HTBI primer set. TCRdb re-analysed the multiplex PCR reads in MiXCR, keeping a single row per CDR3 protein. The data show 550,000 to 650,000 distinct CDR3 sequences, over 11% seen once. The source material was blood. All receptors derive from a woman aged 25 to 45 with Graves' hyperthyroidism that later progressed to Graves' ophthalmopathy.

The chain recombines TRBV4-1 with TRBJ2-1; D is uncertain. V shed 3 bases and J shed 9 bases, with 9 bases lying between them. Germline CDR1 reads MGHRA; CDR2 reads YSYEKL. This CDR3 has 12 residues. CDR3 residues: CASSQYSTEQFF. The CDR3 DNA follows: TGCGCCAGCAGCCAGTATAGCACTGAGCAGTTCTTC.

This clonotype was seen a few times. The rearrangement joins TRBV20-1 to TRBJ2-1; perhaps TRBD2 as D (6 bases). Trimming pared 6 bases from V and 4 bases from J, leaving 10 bases between. Looked up from germline, CDR1 is DFQATT and CDR2 is SNEGSKA (reference sequence). The CDR3 extends over 12 amino acids. The CDR3 is CSAAREYNEQFF. As DNA, the CDR3 is TGCAGTGCCGCCCGGGAGTACAATGAGCAGTTCTTC.

This clonotype was observed many times. The chain joins TRBV12-5 to TRBJ1-2, with D uncertain. CDR1 is LGHNT and CDR2 is FRNRAP in the germline V gene. This CDR3 comprises 10 residues. The CDR3 here is CASDGDGYTF. The DNA for the CDR3 is TGTGCGAGCGACGGAGATGGCTACACCTTC.

The CDR3 region has the DNA TGCGCCAGCAGCCAAGTCGGGGGCTCGAACACTGAAGCTTTCTTT. Amino acids: CASSQVGGSNTEAFF. This chain connects TRBV4-1 to TRBJ1-1, with D possibly being TRBD1 (6 bases). V was pared by 1 base and J by 1 base, with 10 bases between. CDR3 length: 15 residues. CDR1 and CDR2 from the germline V gene are MGHRA and YSYEKL.

In its sample, this clonotype was seen many times. This chain joins TRBV20-1 and TRBJ2-1, with D possibly matching TRBD2 (5 bases). The CDR3 is 13 amino acids. In germline, CDR1 is DFQATT, CDR2 SNEGSKA (reference sequence). The V and J ends lost 3 bases and 7 bases respectively, with 13 bases between them. DNA for the CDR3: TGCAGTGCTAGTAAGGGTAGCGCGAATGAGCAGTTCTTC. Translated: CSASKGSANEQFF.

This clonotype was detected ten times or more. CDR3 sequence (DNA): TGTGCCAGCCGGACAGGAGTGAACACTGAAGCTTTCTTT. Residues: CASRTGVNTEAFF. The rearrangement links TRBV2 to TRBJ1-1; 7 bases are a match to TRBD1. Germline lookup yields CDR1 SNHLY and CDR2 FYNNEI. CDR3 length: 13 residues. V was clipped by 8 bases and J by 0 bases; unmatched bases: 3.

This clonotype was picked up a small number of times. The V call is TRBV9, the J call TRBJ1-1; no definite D call. CDR3 length: 14 amino acids. Germline-derived CDR1 and CDR2 are SGDLS and YYNGEE. The ends were cut back, 1 base at V and 7 bases at J, with 14 bases in the middle. The CDR3 here is CASSVSGPGFEAFF. DNA of the CDR3: TGTGCCAGCAGCGTATCAGGACCCGGGTTTGAAGCTTTCTTT.

As to this clonotype: This sequence may be a read error, since a much larger clone differs from it by one base. The chain recombines TRBV20-1 with TRBJ2-1, with 7 bases fitting TRBD1. This CDR3 has 16 residues. CDR1 is DFQATT, CDR2 SNEGSKA, per germline (reference sequence). The ends lost 0 bases at V and 11 bases at J; junction bases unmatched: 16. In DNA form, the CDR3 reads TGCAGTGCTAGAGATCAGGGGGAGACATTATACCTCCAGCAGTTCTTC. Translated, it gives CSARDQGETLYLQQFF.

The gene calls are TRBV7-9 and TRBJ1-3; no firm D call. This CDR3 is 12 amino acids long. Trimming took 5 bases from V and 9 from J, leaving 11 bases between them. CDR1 and CDR2 (germline): SEHNR, FQNEAQ (reference sequence). The CDR3, as DNA: TGTGCCAGCAGCCATCCGTCGGGCACCATATATTTT. Translation gives CASSHPSGTIYF.

This clonotype was recorded many times. The chain is built from TRBV28 and TRBJ1-1, with a weak D call TRBD1 (5 bases). CDR3 length equals 16 residues. Germline CDR1 and CDR2: MDHEN and SYDVKM. With 3 bases removed from V and 2 bases from J, the gap between germline ends came to 16 bases. The CDR3 coding sequence is TGTGCCAGCAGTTTCGGGGCTAGGGCGGGTAACACTGAAGCTTTCTTT. Translating gives CASSFGARAGNTEAFF.

At least ten counts were recorded for this clonotype. The chain couples TRBV10-3 to TRBJ2-1; 9 bases are shared with TRBD2. Germline CDR1 ENHRY, CDR2 SYGVKD. CDR3 size: 15 residues. The trim removed 4 bases at V and 4 bases at J, leaving 5 bases unmatched. The CDR3 is CAISGVSGGYNEQFF. For the CDR3, the DNA is TGTGCCATCAGTGGAGTGAGCGGGGGGTACAATGAGCAGTTCTTC.

This clonotype was seen many times. This chain uses TRBV3-1 with TRBJ1-1, with D perhaps TRBD1 (5 bases). CDR1 and CDR2 from the germline V gene are LGHDT and YNNKEL (reference sequence). V shed 1 base and J shed 1 base, with 7 bases lying between them. CDR3 length: 14 amino acids. This chain's CDR3 is CASSQGTWNTEAFF. The CDR3 DNA reads as TGTGCCAGCAGCCAAGGGACATGGAACACTGAAGCTTTCTTT.

This clonotype showed up many times. The chain links TRBV20-1 to TRBJ2-7, with no clear D. The V end was cut by 3 bases, the J end by 3 bases, with 12 bases between. The CDR3 covers 13 residues. From germline, CDR1 is DFQATT and CDR2 SNEGSKA (reference sequence). As DNA, the CDR3 is TGCAGTGCTAGGACCAGAAGCCGCTACGAGCAGTACTTC. Protein: CSARTRSRYEQYF.

Ten or more counts support this clonotype. Here the CDR3 DNA reads TGTGCCAGCAGTCCCGCCGGTTACACTGAAGCTTTCTTT. It translates to CASSPAGYTEAFF. The genes are TRBV12-3 or TRBV12-4 and TRBJ1-1; D uncertain. This CDR3 comprises 13 residues. Trimming shortened V by 5 bases and J by 3 bases, and 10 bases separated the two germline ends.

At least ten counts were recorded for this clonotype. The V and J genes are TRBV5-1 and TRBJ2-2, with 8 bases matching TRBD2. J was trimmed by 5 bases and V by 6 bases; bases with no gene match: 9. This CDR3 comprises 15 residues. Germline CDR1 is SGHRS and CDR2 is YFSETQ. The CDR3 DNA reads as TGCGCCAGCAACCCCAAACAGCGGGAGACCGGGGAGCTGTTTTTT. Its translation: CASNPKQRETGELFF.

This clonotype was observed at least ten times. The chain has TRBV24-1 and TRBJ2-1; the D is unclear. V lost 1 base and J lost 11, with 11 bases in between. The CDR3 runs to 13 residues. CDR1 is KGHDR and CDR2 is SFDVKD in the germline V gene. For the CDR3, the DNA is TGTGCCACCAGTGATTTCCAAGGGTATAAGCAGTTCTTC. The encoded protein is CATSDFQGYKQFF.

This clonotype was detected ten times or more. The V and J genes are TRBV28 and TRBJ2-7; D gene ambiguous. Germline CDR1 reads MDHEN; CDR2 reads SYDVKM. This CDR3 region has 13 residues. Between the trimmed V and J ends, which lost 10 bases and 0 bases, there was a span of 13 bases. CDR3 residues: CATALLGSYEQYF. CDR3 sequence (DNA): TGTGCCACAGCATTATTAGGCTCCTACGAGCAGTACTTC.

In its sample, this clonotype was seen many times. V and J are TRBV7-2 and TRBJ2-7; D gene uncertain. Germline V gene data show CDR1 as SGHTA and CDR2 as FQGNSA. This CDR3 spans 12 amino acids. V was shortened by 5 bases and J by 4 bases, with 9 bases between the two germline ends. This CDR3 reads CASSPTTYEQYF. For the CDR3, the DNA is TGTGCCAGCAGCCCCACTACTTACGAGCAGTACTTC. Using reference TRBV7-2 and TRBJ2-7 for the parts outside the CDR3, the full variable domain is GAGVSQSPSNKVTEKGKDVELRCDPISGHTALYWYRQSLGQGLEFLIYFQGNSAPDKSGLPSDRFSAERTGGSVSTLTIQRTQQEDSAVYLCASSPTTYEQYFGPGTRLTVT.